This TCR beta chain was found in a study of cytomegalovirus exposure and HLA in healthy donors. Study results and limitations: Usually a TCR sequence was rare, but some public TCRs were found in many donors. Follow-up analysis later connected one missense variant in DCLRE1C with trimming of TCR beta V- and J-genes. Exclusion as indistinguishable affected some V segments, including TRBV6-2 and TRBV6-3.

Vbeta (60) and Jbeta (13) primers were used in the PCR. Sequencing used immunoSEQ multiplex PCR; TCRdb keeps in-frame clones, though not all of them. The repertoire consists of over 150,000 clones, with about four fifths occurring once and the leading ten covering more than 7%. As to this clone: Its antigen is unknown.

V dropped 4 bases and J dropped 3; count of bases not matched to a gene: 4. This CDR3 has 14 amino acids. The germline V gene encodes CDR1 SGHDT and CDR2 YYEEEE. The gene calls are TRBV5-6 and TRBJ1-1, with TRBD1 matching over 9 bases. What was sequenced was PBMCs. The sequence was obtained from a male donor in good health and CMV-seropositive. CDR3 region: CASSPGTGYTEAFF. As DNA, the CDR3 is TGTGCCAGCAGCCCCGGGACAGGGTACACTGAAGCTTTCTTT.